Shown below are 32 T cell receptor beta chains from a single sample sequenced in a study of control samples from healthy donors and cancer patients. Produced via immunoSEQ multiplex PCR; TCRdb's table is partial and in-frame only. Here the sample table reports under 200,000 clones. The sequenced sample consisted of blood. These receptors all stem from a woman in her 30s in good health.

A word on this clone: A read error may produce the germline difference seen at one junction end. The chain has TRBV7-7 and TRBJ2-7; D gene ambiguous. Germline-derived CDR1 and CDR2 are SSHAT and FNYEAQ (reference sequence). The CDR3 sequence is 15 residues long. CDR3 sequence: CASSLIWVSSYEQYF. The CDR3 DNA follows: TGTGCTAGCAGCTTAATTTGGGTAAGCTCCTACGAGCAGTACTTC.

V gene TRBV4-1 combines with J gene TRBJ1-2; 8 bases line up with TRBD1. Trimming cost V 2 bases and J 6 bases; bases outside gene matches: 5. This CDR3 contains 14 residues. Germline CDR1 is MGHRA and CDR2 is YSYEKL. In nucleotides, the CDR3 is TGCGCCAGCAGCCAATCCAGGGGGCTCGATGGCTACACCTTC. Protein: CASSQSRGLDGYTF.

V usage is TRBV5-1 and J usage is TRBJ2-3, with TRBD2 identical over 9 bases. Looked up from germline, CDR1 is SGHRS and CDR2 is YFSETQ. Trimming took 6 bases from V and 6 from J; bases not matched to a gene: 8. The CDR3 loop spans 14 amino acids. The CDR3 DNA reads as TGCGCCAGCACGGGTGGACTAGCGACCGATACGCAGTATTTT. This sequence encodes CASTGGLATDTQYF.

CDR3 loop: CAWSEGKGYTF. CDR3 sequence (DNA): TGTGCCTGGAGTGAGGGGAAGGGCTACACCTTC. The rearrangement uses TRBV30 and TRBJ1-2; a possible D gene is TRBD1 (5 bases). Trimming pared 1 base from V and 8 bases from J, leaving 8 bases between. In germline, CDR1 is GTSNPN, CDR2 SVGIG (reference sequence). The CDR3 runs to 11 residues.

In nucleotides, the CDR3 is TGTGCCAGCAGTCTCTCGTACCAAGAGACCCAGTACTTC. This encodes CASSLSYQETQYF. J is TRBJ2-5 and V is TRBV28, with D unresolved. Germline CDR1 MDHEN, CDR2 SYDVKM. V lost 5 bases and J lost 0, with 7 bases in between. The CDR3 sequence is 13 residues long.

The CDR3 is CASSFMARVRNQPQHF. The CDR3 DNA follows: TGTGCCAGCAGTTTCATGGCCAGGGTAAGGAATCAGCCCCAGCATTTT. J is TRBJ1-5 and V is TRBV28; a weak D match, TRBD1 (5 bases). V lost 3 bases and J lost 4, with 16 bases in between. This CDR3 has 16 amino acids. Per germline, CDR1 MDHEN and CDR2 SYDVKM.

The CDR3 coding sequence is TGTGCCAGCAGCATCGGGACAGCTAATTCACCCCTCCACTTT. Residues: CASSIGTANSPLHF. This chain uses TRBV5-4 with TRBJ1-6, with 7 bases fitting TRBD1. The CDR3 has 14 residues. Germline CDR1 is SGHNT and CDR2 is YYREEE (reference sequence). The V and J ends lost 4 bases and 6 bases, in that order; junction bases with no gene match: 4.

The chain uses TRBV5-4 and TRBJ2-2, with 13 bases matching TRBD2. Per germline, CDR1 SGHNT and CDR2 YYREEE (reference sequence). J gave up 2 bases and V 1 base, and 2 bases lay outside the gene matches. The CDR3 consists of 17 residues. The CDR3 DNA reads as TGTGCCAGCAGCTTGTGGGGACTAGCGGGAAACACCGGGGAGCTGTTTTTT. Residues: CASSLWGLAGNTGELFF.

The chain joins TRBV21-1 to TRBJ1-1; the table's D gene call, TRBD1, was not cross checked with the DNA. TRBV21-1 is recorded as a pseudogene. The CDR3 sequence is 14 residues long. CDR3 sequence reads: CASSSTQAVAEAFF. In nucleotides, the CDR3 is TGTGCCAGCAGCAGCACACAGGCCGTTGCTGAAGCTTTCTTT.

J is TRBJ1-2 and V is TRBV4-3; D is unclear. CDR3 length: 14 residues. V was shortened by 0 bases and J by 8 bases, with 13 bases between the two germline ends. From germline, CDR1 is LGHNA and CDR2 YSLEER. The CDR3 protein is CASSQDLTTAGYTF. Written as DNA, the CDR3 is TGCGCCAGCAGCCAAGATTTAACCACGGCGGGCTACACCTTC.

The chain links TRBV20-1 to TRBJ1-1; D remains ambiguous. V gave up 3 bases and J gave up 5 bases, with 7 bases separating them. This CDR3 is built from 11 residues. Germline CDR1 DFQATT, CDR2 SNEGSKA (reference sequence). CDR3 nucleotide sequence: TGCAGTGCTAGGCGGGATACTGAAGCTTTCTTT. Protein product: CSARRDTEAFF.

The V gene is TRBV28, the J gene TRBJ2-1; 9 nucleotides align to TRBD2. The V gene's germline CDR1 is MDHEN and CDR2 SYDVKM. V lost 4 bases and J lost 5; bases outside the gene matches: 6. The length of the CDR3 is 15 residues. For the CDR3, the DNA is TGTGCCAGCAGTTCCATAGCGGGGGAGGACAATGAGCAGTTCTTC. Encoded protein: CASSSIAGEDNEQFF.

This rearrangement joins TRBV5-1 to TRBJ2-3; 11 positions agree with TRBD2. Germline V lookup: CDR1 SGHRS, CDR2 YFSETQ. The junction had 11 bases not matched to a gene; V was cut back by 4 bases and J by 4 bases. This CDR3 is 17 amino acids long. CDR3 residues: CASSPEPSSGGSDTQYF. CDR3 bases: TGCGCCAGCAGCCCCGAACCCTCTAGCGGGGGGTCAGATACGCAGTATTTT.

This rearrangement joins TRBV4-2 to TRBJ2-7; perhaps TRBD1 as D (6 bases). Germline CDR1 and CDR2: LGHNA and YNFKEQ. The CDR3 runs 14 residues. Trimming stripped 7 bases from V and 5 bases from J, with 18 bases between. CDR3: CASTANPGQNEQYF. Written as DNA, the CDR3 is TGTGCCAGCACCGCAAATCCGGGACAAAACGAGCAGTACTTC.

This sequence joins TRBV19 and TRBJ1-5; 9 nucleotides align to TRBD1. Per the germline V gene, CDR1 is LNHDA and CDR2 is SQIVND (reference sequence). The CDR3 spans 12 residues. With V trimmed by 4 bases and J by 16 bases, 8 bases remained unmatched. The CDR3 spells CASSNTGGGGHF. DNA of the CDR3: TGTGCCAGTAGTAACACAGGGGGCGGCGGACATTTT.

The chain employs TRBV2 and TRBJ1-5, with unresolved D. The V and J ends lost 3 bases and 9 bases respectively, with 6 bases between them. CDR1 is SNHLY, CDR2 FYNNEI, per germline. The CDR3 length is 11 residues. DNA for the CDR3: TGTGCCAGCAGTGACAGTGGGCCCCAGCATTTT. Protein sequence: CASSDSGPQHF.

J is TRBJ1-3 and V is TRBV2; D might be TRBD1 (5 bases). V was shortened by 5 bases and J by 0 bases, with 8 bases between the two germline ends. Germline assignment: CDR1 SNHLY and CDR2 FYNNEI. The CDR3 has 14 amino acids. The CDR3 sequence is CASSQGSSGNTIYF. The CDR3 DNA reads as TGTGCCAGCAGTCAGGGATCCTCTGGAAACACCATATATTTT.

CDR3 DNA sequence: TGTGCCAGCAGCTTGACAGGGTCGGAGAACACTGAAGCTTTCTTT. It encodes CASSLTGSENTEAFF. The gene calls are TRBV7-3 and TRBJ1-1; 7 bases are a match to TRBD1. The length of the CDR3 is 15 residues. Germline V gene sequence: CDR1 SGHTA, CDR2 FQGTGA. V was clipped by 3 bases and J by 1 base; unmatched bases: 5.

The chain uses TRBV6-2 or TRBV6-3 and TRBJ1-2; D is ambiguous. V was shortened by 2 bases and J by 4 bases, with 14 bases between the two germline ends. Germline CDR1 reads MNHEY; CDR2 reads SVGEGT. This CDR3 region has 15 residues. CDR3 nucleotide sequence: TGTGCCAGCAGTTACCCGAGGCGGGCGGTCTATGGCTACACCTTC. It translates to CASSYPRRAVYGYTF.

V and J are TRBV24-1 and TRBJ1-2; a possible D gene is TRBD1 (6 bases). Per germline, CDR1 KGHDR and CDR2 SFDVKD. Trimming took 0 bases from V and 5 from J, leaving 9 bases between them. The CDR3 is 14 residues long. The CDR3 region has the DNA TGTGCCACCAGTGATTTGGAAAGGGGGTATGGCTACACCTTC. This gives the protein CATSDLERGYGYTF.

On this clone itself: Germline is not matched at one junction end, which may reflect a read error. The rearrangement joins TRBV5-4 to TRBJ1-2, with TRBD1 as a possible D gene (5 bases). The germline gives CDR1 SGHNT, CDR2 YYREEE (reference sequence). CDR3 length: 15 residues. CDR3 sequence (DNA): TGTGCCAGCAGCTTGGGAGGTGTCGGGCAGAGGGGCTCCTCCTTC. Translating gives CASSLGGVGQRGSSF.

The J gene is TRBJ2-7, the V gene TRBV6-5; D is perhaps TRBD1 (6 bases). This CDR3 has 13 residues. Trimming pared 7 bases from V and 6 bases from J, leaving 16 bases between. Germline values: CDR1 MNHEY, CDR2 SVGAGI. CDR3 DNA sequence: TGTGCCAGCAAGGAATACAGGGAAAGCGAGCAGTACTTC. Amino acids: CASKEYRESEQYF.

The V call is TRBV4-1, the J call TRBJ2-3; D is perhaps TRBD1 (6 bases). The germline V gene encodes CDR1 MGHRA and CDR2 YSYEKL. V lost 3 bases, J lost 5 bases, and 15 bases lay in between. This CDR3 comprises 15 residues. CDR3 residues: CASSQFGTRVDTQYF. CDR3 sequence (DNA): TGCGCCAGCAGCCAGTTCGGGACACGGGTAGATACGCAGTATTTT.

The chain joins TRBV5-1 to TRBJ1-5; D is unresolved. Germline values: CDR1 SGHRS, CDR2 YFSETQ. Trimming removed 0 bases at V and 0 bases at J, with 7 bases between. The length of the CDR3 is 15 residues. This CDR3 reads CASSLAGDSNQPQHF. CDR3 in DNA: TGCGCCAGCAGCTTGGCCGGGGATAGCAATCAGCCCCAGCATTTT.

V gene TRBV28 combines with J gene TRBJ2-5; 8 bases agree with TRBD2. The CDR3 is made up of 14 amino acids. Trimming cost V 4 bases and J 3 bases; bases outside gene matches: 4. CDR1 and CDR2 (germline): MDHEN, SYDVKM. The CDR3 here is CASSYSGEKETQYF. CDR3 bases: TGTGCCAGCAGTTATAGCGGGGAAAAAGAGACCCAGTACTTC.

The chain links TRBV29-1 to TRBJ2-7, with a possible D match to TRBD1 (5 bases). In germline, CDR1 is SQVTM, CDR2 ANQGSEA. The CDR3 runs to 14 residues. The germline V and J ends were trimmed by 1 base and 0 bases, with 10 bases remaining between them. The CDR3 DNA sequence: TGCAGCGTTGAAGGGGGCAGGAGCTCCTACGAGCAGTACTTC. Translation gives CSVEGGRSSYEQYF.

The rearrangement uses TRBV28 and TRBJ1-2, with D uncertain. V lost 6 bases and J 3 bases, leaving 14 bases between the germline ends. The CDR3 runs 14 residues. Germline values: CDR1 MDHEN, CDR2 SYDVKM. CDR3 DNA sequence: TGTGCCAGCAGAACTCGCGGGGAAGACTATGGCTACACCTTC. This sequence encodes CASRTRGEDYGYTF.

V usage is TRBV4-2 and J usage is TRBJ1-2; 9 bases are a match to TRBD1. CDR3 length equals 16 residues. V lost 3 bases, J lost 3 bases, and 8 bases stayed unmatched. Germline CDR1 LGHNA, CDR2 YNFKEQ. CDR3: CASSQNPQGADYGYTF. CDR3 DNA sequence: TGTGCCAGCAGCCAGAACCCACAGGGGGCAGACTATGGCTACACCTTC.

The V gene is TRBV3-1 (or the pseudogene TRBV3-2), the J gene TRBJ2-1; D might be TRBD1 or TRBD2, each matching 6 bases. The CDR3 covers 15 residues. Trimming removed 0 bases from V and 2 bases from J, with 8 bases in between. CDR1 and CDR2 from the germline V gene are LGHDT and YNNKEL (reference sequence). CDR3 bases: TGTGCCAGCAGCCAAGACGGGGGCCCCTACAATGAGCAGTTCTTC. Its translation is CASSQDGGPYNEQFF.

The gene calls are TRBV4-3 and TRBJ2-7, with TRBD2 matching over 10 bases. The CDR3 sequence is 15 residues long. V trimming: 3 bases; J trimming: 2 bases; junction bases outside the gene matches: 4. Germline V CDR1 and CDR2: LGHNA, YSLEER. CDR3 sequence (DNA): TGCGCCAGCAGCCAGCTAGCGGGGGCCGCCTACGAGCAGTACTTC. Its protein product is CASSQLAGAAYEQYF.

The V call is TRBV10-3, the J call TRBJ2-5; the D is unclear. Trimming removed 3 bases at V and 6 bases at J, with 8 bases between. The CDR3 extends over 12 amino acids. Germline lookup yields CDR1 ENHRY and CDR2 SYGVKD. CDR3 protein: CAISDRVQTQYF. DNA for the CDR3: TGTGCCATCAGTGATCGAGTTCAGACCCAGTACTTC.

The V call is TRBV27, the J call TRBJ2-3; D uncertain. Trimming stripped 1 base from V and 6 bases from J, with 8 bases between. The CDR3 has 13 amino acids. Germline V gene data show CDR1 as MNHEY and CDR2 as SMNVEV (reference sequence). The CDR3 spells CASSLWMGDTQYF. The DNA for the CDR3 is TGTGCCAGCAGTTTATGGATGGGGGATACGCAGTATTTT.